This T cell receptor beta chain comes out of a study of identical twins. CDR1 SGHNT and CDR2 YYREEE come from the germline V gene (reference sequence). V dropped 5 bases and J dropped 4 bases, with 17 bases sitting between them. This CDR3 contains 15 residues. TCRdb reanalysed the 5' RACE reads using MiXCR and keeps one entry per CDR3 protein. The table includes some 690,000 distinct CDR3 sequences, less than 25% detected once. The table lists this clonotype with a few counts. Another study also made use of these data, one on T cells expressing NK-cell markers. That study reports: According to the study, TCR beta repertoires originated from sorted CD3+CD56+NKG2C+, CD3+CD56+NKG2C- and CD3+CD56-NKG2C+ T cells. Among eight sequenced donors, seven carried HCMV seropositivity while one was seronegative. The contribution of dominant NKG2C+ clonotypes to CD8+ T cells in a handful of donors was about 1.0-7.0%.

The chain joins TRBV5-4 to TRBJ2-3, with D perhaps TRBD1 (6 bases). This TCR derives from a woman younger than 35 in good health. Specimen: PBMCs. The DNA of the CDR3 is TGTGCCAGCAGTTCGAGGGGGATTGATGCAGATACGCAGTATTTT. This encodes CASSSRGIDADTQYF.